This T cell receptor (beta chain) is drawn from a study of shared clonotypes between healthy human individuals. Study observations and caveats: It was the non-shared clonotypes that had lower generation probabilities than clonotypes shared by all four donors.

Clones were read by immunoSEQ multiplex PCR, and TCRdb kept only the in-frame ones, dropping some. The repertoire holds about 680,000 clones, with 92% as singletons. Germline V CDR1 and CDR2: DFQATT, SNEGSKA (reference sequence). The CDR3 is 11 amino acids. Trimming took off 6 bases at V and 5 bases at J, with 10 bases between the two ends. Naive CD8 cells lacked CD45RO and underwent positive selection for CCR7, leaving out terminally differentiated effector memory CD45RA+ cells. Only one count was recorded for this clone. Antigen: not known. The receptor comes from a man aged 25-40 years in good health. The sample consisted of naive CD8+ T cells sorted from blood. V gene TRBV20-1 combines with J gene TRBJ2-5; D remains ambiguous. The CDR3 DNA sequence: TGCAGTGCCCCCGAACCGGAGACCCAGTACTTC. Protein: CSAPEPETQYF.